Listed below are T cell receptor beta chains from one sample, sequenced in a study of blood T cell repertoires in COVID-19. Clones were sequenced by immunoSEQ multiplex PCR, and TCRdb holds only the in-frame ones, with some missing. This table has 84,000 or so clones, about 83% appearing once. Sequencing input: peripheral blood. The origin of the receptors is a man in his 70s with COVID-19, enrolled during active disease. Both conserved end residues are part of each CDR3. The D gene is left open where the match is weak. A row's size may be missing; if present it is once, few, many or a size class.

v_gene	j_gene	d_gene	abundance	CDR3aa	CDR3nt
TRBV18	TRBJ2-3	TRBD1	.	CASSPTGSTDTQYF	TGTGCCAGCTCGCCGACAGGGAGCACAGATACGCAGTATTTT
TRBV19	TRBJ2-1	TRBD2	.	CASSGLAGRTSRQFF	TGTGCCAGTAGCGGACTAGCGGGCCGCACGTCCAGGCAGTTCTTC
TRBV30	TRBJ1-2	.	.	CAWSKGLSYGYTF	TGTGCCTGGAGTAAGGGGCTCAGCTATGGCTACACCTTC
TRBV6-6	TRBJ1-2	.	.	CASSRANYGYTF	TGTGCCAGCTCCCGGGCTAACTATGGCTACACCTTC
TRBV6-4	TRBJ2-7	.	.	CASRLGGTSYEQYF	TGTGCCAGCAGATTGGGCGGGACCTCCTACGAGCAGTACTTC
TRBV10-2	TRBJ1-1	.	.	CASSLAMNTEAFF	TGCGCCAGCAGCTTGGCCATGAACACTGAAGCTTTCTTT
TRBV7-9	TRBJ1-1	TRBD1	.	CASGIKGATEAFF	TGTGCCAGCGGGATTAAGGGGGCCACTGAAGCTTTCTTT
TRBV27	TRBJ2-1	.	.	CASSSGYFGSSYNEQFF	TGTGCCAGCAGTTCGGGGTACTTTGGTAGCTCCTACAATGAGCAGTTCTTC
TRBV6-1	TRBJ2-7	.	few	CASSEVAASYEQYF	TGTGCCAGCAGTGAAGTCGCGGCCTCCTACGAGCAGTACTTC
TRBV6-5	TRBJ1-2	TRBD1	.	CAGSYSRGQGSYTF	TGTGCCGGCAGTTACTCGAGGGGACAGGGGTCCTACACCTTC
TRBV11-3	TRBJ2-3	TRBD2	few	CASSWGKTSNTDTQYF	TGTGCCAGCAGCTGGGGGAAGACTAGCAACACAGATACGCAGTATTTT
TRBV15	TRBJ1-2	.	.	CATSRGGLYGYTF	TGTGCCACCAGCAGGGGGGGACTCTATGGCTACACCTTC
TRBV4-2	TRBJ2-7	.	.	CASRKSWGDSSYEQYF	TGTGCCAGCAGGAAGTCCTGGGGGGACTCCTCCTACGAGCAGTACTTC
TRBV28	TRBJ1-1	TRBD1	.	CASSLADRGMNTEAFF	TGTGCCAGCAGTTTGGCGGACAGGGGAATGAACACTGAAGCTTTCTTT
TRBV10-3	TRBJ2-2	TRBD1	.	CAISVATGGNTGELFF	TGTGCCATCAGTGTCGCGACAGGGGGTAACACCGGGGAGCTGTTTTTT
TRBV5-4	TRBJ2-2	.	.	CASSFVPNTGELFF	TGTGCCAGCAGCTTCGTCCCGAACACCGGGGAGCTGTTTTTT
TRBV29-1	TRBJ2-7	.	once	CSAMTGRHEQYF	TGCAGCGCCATGACAGGGAGGCACGAGCAGTACTTC
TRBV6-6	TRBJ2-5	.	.	CASSPKETQYF	TGTGCCAGCAGTCCAAAAGAGACCCAGTACTTC
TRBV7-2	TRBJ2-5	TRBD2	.	CASSLELAAQETQYF	TGTGCCAGCAGCTTAGAGCTAGCGGCACAAGAGACCCAGTACTTC
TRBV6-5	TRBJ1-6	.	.	CASSSGASENSPLHF	TGTGCCAGCAGCAGCGGGGCTTCAGAAAATTCACCCCTCCACTTT
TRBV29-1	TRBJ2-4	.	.	CSVETGFKVLYF	TGCAGCGTTGAAACAGGGTTTAAGGTCCTGTACTTC
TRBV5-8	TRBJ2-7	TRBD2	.	CASSDDRGDGGSYEQYF	TGTGCCAGCAGCGACGACCGGGGGGACGGGGGGTCCTACGAGCAGTACTTC
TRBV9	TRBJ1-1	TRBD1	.	CASSPRQGSDTEAFF	TGTGCCAGCAGCCCCAGACAGGGTAGCGACACTGAAGCTTTCTTT
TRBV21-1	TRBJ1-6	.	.	CASSPRYGGRMARGPLHF	TGTGCCAGCAGCCCCAGGTACGGGGGGCGGATGGCCAGGGGACCCCTCCACTTT
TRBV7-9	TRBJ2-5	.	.	CASSLRELETQYF	TGTGCCAGCAGCTTACGGGAATTAGAGACCCAGTACTTC
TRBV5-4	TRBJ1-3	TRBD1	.	CASTRGQSGNTIYF	TGTGCCAGCACGAGGGGGCAATCTGGAAACACCATATATTTT
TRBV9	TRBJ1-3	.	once	CASSVGPVRGTGNTIYF	TGTGCCAGCAGCGTAGGACCGGTCAGGGGAACTGGAAACACCATATATTTT
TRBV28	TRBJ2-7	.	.	CASSFSGDEQYF	TGTGCCAGCAGTTTCTCAGGGGACGAGCAGTACTTC
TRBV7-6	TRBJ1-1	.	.	CASSLDRNTEAFF	TGTGCCAGCAGCCTAGACAGAAACACTGAAGCTTTCTTT
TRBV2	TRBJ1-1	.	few	CASTGQLNTEAFF	TGTGCCAGCACTGGACAGCTGAACACTGAAGCTTTCTTT
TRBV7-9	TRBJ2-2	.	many	CASSLGTGELFF	TGTGCCAGCAGTCTCGGGACCGGGGAGCTGTTTTTT
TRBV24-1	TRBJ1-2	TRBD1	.	CATSDGPQGTNYGYTF	TGTGCCACCAGTGATGGCCCACAGGGGACCAACTATGGCTACACCTTC
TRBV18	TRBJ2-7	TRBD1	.	CASGRDSSEQYF	TGTGCCAGCGGCCGGGACAGTTCCGAGCAGTACTTC
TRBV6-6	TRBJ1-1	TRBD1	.	CASTGGDRGAFF	TGTGCCAGCACGGGGGGGGACAGGGGAGCTTTCTTT
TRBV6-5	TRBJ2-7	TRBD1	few	CASRRDRGSNEQYF	TGTGCCAGCAGACGAGACAGGGGGTCCAACGAGCAGTACTTC
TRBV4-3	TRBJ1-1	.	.	CASSQHRATEAFF	TGCGCCAGCAGCCAGCACAGGGCCACTGAAGCTTTCTTT